The 24 T cell receptor beta chains below all came from one sample that was sequenced in a study of T-cell memory formation after mild COVID-19. TCRdb analysed the 5' RACE reads with MiXCR anew, one entry per CDR3 protein. The sample consists of hundreds of thousands of distinct CDR3 sequences, around 21% of them appearing once. Sample: PBMCs or a T cell subset sorted from them (not recorded which). These receptors were obtained from an adult woman who had mild COVID-19 (a few samples of this study predate the infection). Cell type and time point are not known.

J is TRBJ2-2 and V is TRBV5-4; D unresolved. The V gene's germline CDR1 is SGHNT and CDR2 YYREEE (reference sequence). Trimming removed 3 bases from V and 8 bases from J, with 5 bases in between. This CDR3 contains 11 residues. The CDR3 protein is CASSWRGELFF. The CDR3, as DNA: TGTGCCAGCAGCTGGCGAGGGGAGCTGTTTTTT.

The V gene is TRBV7-9, the J gene TRBJ2-7; D might be TRBD1 (6 bases). Trimming left V 4 bases short and J 5 bases short, with 15 bases between. Looked up from germline, CDR1 is SEHNR and CDR2 is FQNEAQ (reference sequence). The CDR3 runs 14 residues. The CDR3 sequence: CASSSATGFDEQYF. The CDR3 coding sequence is TGTGCCAGCAGCTCGGCCACAGGGTTCGACGAGCAGTACTTC. The full variable domain, completed using reference TRBV7-9 and TRBJ2-7, is DTGVSQNPRHKITKRGQNVTFRCDPISEHNRLYWYRQTLGQGPEFLTYFQNEAQLEKSRLLSDRFSAERPKGSFSTLEIQRTEQGDSAMYLCASSSATGFDEQYFGPGTRLTVT.

V and J are TRBV27 and TRBJ2-5; TRBD2 agrees at 7 bases. Germline-derived CDR1 and CDR2 are MNHEY and SMNVEV (reference sequence). The length of the CDR3 is 15 residues. V lost 6 bases and J lost 3; bases outside the gene matches: 10. The CDR3 region has the DNA TGTGCCAGCAGCTCACCGGGGGGAGGAAAAGAGACCCAGTACTTC. Its translation is CASSSPGGGKETQYF.

The J gene is TRBJ2-7, the V gene TRBV10-3; 12 bases fit TRBD2. V was pared by 9 bases and J by 3 bases, with 3 bases of the junction left unmatched. Germline V gives CDR1 ENHRY, CDR2 SYGVKD. There are 13 residues in the CDR3. CDR3 bases: TGTGCCATGACTAGCGGGGGCATCTACGAGCAGTACTTC. Translated: CAMTSGGIYEQYF.

This clonotype has only a few counts. This chain links TRBV12-3 or TRBV12-4 with TRBJ2-2; no definite D call. Trimming removed 7 bases from V and 6 bases from J, with 18 bases in between. The CDR3 spans 15 residues. The CDR3 sequence: CASTHLTGGPGELFF. The CDR3 DNA sequence: TGTGCCAGCACCCACCTTACGGGTGGCCCCGGGGAGCTGTTTTTT.

As to this clonotype: Since a much larger clone is just one base distant, this may be a read error. J is TRBJ2-1 and V is TRBV9, with a weak D call TRBD2 (6 bases). With 4 bases removed from V and 7 bases from J, the gap between germline ends came to 9 bases. The CDR3 runs to 12 residues. Germline assignment: CDR1 SGDLS and CDR2 YYNGEE. The CDR3 DNA reads as TGTGCCAGCAGCTCTAGCGAGAATGAGCAGTTCTTC. Translating gives CASSSSENEQFF.

V gene TRBV6-6 combines with J gene TRBJ1-2; D perhaps matches TRBD1 (5 bases). Trimming took 6 bases from V and 3 from J, leaving 11 bases between them. Germline loops: CDR1 MNHNY, CDR2 SVGAGI (reference sequence). CDR3 length: 13 amino acids. The chain's CDR3 is CASRSDSYYGYTF. The CDR3 DNA reads TGTGCCAGCAGATCCGACAGTTACTATGGCTACACCTTC.

CDR3 coding DNA: TGTGCCAGCAGTTACTCGTTTTTGGAGGGGGACACCGGGGAGCTGTTTTTT. Its protein product is CASSYSFLEGDTGELFF. The J gene is TRBJ2-2, the V gene TRBV6-2 or TRBV6-3; D assignment may be TRBD1 or TRBD2 (6 bases each). The germline V gene has CDR1 MNHEY and CDR2 SVGEGT. This CDR3 is 17 amino acids long. V lost 0 bases to trimming and J lost 3 bases, with 14 bases between them.

The rearrangement joins TRBV24-1 to TRBJ2-3; TRBD1 aligns across 7 bases. In germline, CDR1 is KGHDR, CDR2 SFDVKD. CDR3 length: 16 residues. V dropped 4 bases and J dropped 1; count of bases not matched to a gene: 7. The CDR3 is CATSEGRTGGTDTQYF. The CDR3 nucleotides read TGTGCCACCAGTGAAGGACGGACAGGAGGCACAGATACGCAGTATTTT.

This clonotype was seen a few times. The gene calls are TRBV7-3 and TRBJ2-2; 7 nucleotides agree with TRBD1. This CDR3 is built from 16 residues. After removal of 4 bases from V and 4 bases from J, the junction contained 9 bases not matched to a gene. Germline V gene data show CDR1 as SGHTA and CDR2 as FQGTGA. The CDR3 spells CASSSDRARGTGELFF. CDR3 bases: TGTGCCAGCAGCTCCGACAGGGCTCGGGGCACCGGGGAGCTGTTTTTT.

J is TRBJ2-2 and V is TRBV7-6; D is possibly TRBD1 (5 bases). V shed 2 bases and J shed 8 bases, with 24 bases lying between them. The CDR3 runs to 18 residues. Germline CDR1 reads SGHVS; CDR2 reads FNYEAQ. The CDR3: CASSLYAKIQVSPGELFF. Written as DNA, the CDR3 is TGTGCCAGCAGCTTATACGCAAAAATACAGGTTTCGCCAGGGGAGCTGTTTTTT. Drawing the rest from reference TRBV7-6 and TRBJ2-2, the complete variable domain is GAGVSQSPRYKVTKRGQDVALRCDPISGHVSLYWYRQALGQGPEFLTYFNYEAQQDKSGLPNDRFSAERPEGSISTLTIQRTEQRDSAMYRCASSLYAKIQVSPGELFFGEGSRLTVL.

The chain carries TRBV5-1 and TRBJ2-7, with D hard to call. Germline V gene sequence: CDR1 SGHRS, CDR2 YFSETQ. With 9 bases removed from V and 3 bases from J, the gap between germline ends came to 19 bases. The CDR3 totals 14 residues. The CDR3 coding sequence is TGCGCCACCAGGTTTTGGGCCTCATTCTACGAGCAGTACTTC. It specifies CATRFWASFYEQYF.

V usage is TRBV19 and J usage is TRBJ1-1, with a tentative D call TRBD1 (6 bases). Germline loops: CDR1 LNHDA, CDR2 SQIVND (reference sequence). Trimming shortened V by 6 bases and J by 1 base, and 9 bases separated the two germline ends. The CDR3 totals 13 residues. Here the CDR3 DNA reads TGTGCCAGTAGCGACAGGACGAACACTGAAGCTTTCTTT. Residues: CASSDRTNTEAFF.

The V gene is TRBV7-3, the J gene TRBJ2-3; D could derive from TRBD1 or TRBD2 (5 bases each). This CDR3 is 17 amino acids long. V lost 5 bases and J lost 1, with 19 bases in between. CDR1 SGHTA and CDR2 FQGTGA come from the germline V gene. CDR3 protein: CASSPFPRPGRTDTQYF. The CDR3 region has the DNA TGTGCCAGCAGCCCATTCCCACGGCCGGGGCGCACAGATACGCAGTATTTT.

There are a few counts of this clonotype. The chain is built from TRBV13 and TRBJ2-2; 9 bases line up with TRBD2. The CDR3 extends over 16 amino acids. V was clipped by 2 bases and J by 6 bases; unmatched bases: 7. CDR1 is PRHDT and CDR2 is FYEKMQ in the germline V gene (reference sequence). CDR3 protein: CASSLIQRGEAGELFF. The DNA of the CDR3 is TGTGCCAGCAGCTTAATCCAGCGGGGGGAAGCCGGGGAGCTGTTTTTT.

This clonotype was seen at least ten times. V is TRBV7-2 and J is TRBJ2-5; TRBD2 aligns across 12 bases. CDR1 SGHTA and CDR2 FQGNSA come from the germline V gene. CDR3 length: 16 residues. V shed 5 bases, J shed 5 bases, and the junction held 9 bases outside the gene matches. The CDR3 DNA reads as TGTGCCAGCAGCCTGACTAGCGGGAGTGGCCGTGAGACCCAGTACTTC. It is translated as CASSLTSGSGRETQYF.

This chain connects TRBV7-8 to TRBJ1-1; tentative D call: TRBD1 (5 bases). The CDR3 spans 16 residues. Germline loops: CDR1 SGHVS, CDR2 FQNEAQ. V lost 2 bases, J lost 1 base, and 14 bases lay in between. In nucleotides, the CDR3 is TGTGCCAGCAGCTTACTGTGGGGGGACCCGAACACTGAAGCTTTCTTT. It codes for CASSLLWGDPNTEAFF.

In this sample, this clonotype turned up a few times. V gene TRBV7-8 combines with J gene TRBJ1-1; D gene uncertain. Germline values: CDR1 SGHVS, CDR2 FQNEAQ. V dropped 4 bases and J dropped 5 bases, with 14 bases sitting between them. This CDR3 has 14 amino acids. CDR3 nucleotides: TGTGCCAGCAGCTCCCAAGGGCGGAAGACTGAAGCTTTCTTT. Its translation: CASSSQGRKTEAFF.

The CDR3 nucleotides are TGTGCCAGCAGTCAGGGACAGCAACCGTCCTACAATGAGCAGTTCTTC. Protein sequence: CASSQGQQPSYNEQFF. The genes are TRBV7-6 and TRBJ2-1; 7 bases map to TRBD1. Germline loops: CDR1 SGHVS, CDR2 FNYEAQ. J was trimmed by 1 base and V by 6 bases; bases with no gene match: 9. The CDR3 covers 16 residues.

J is TRBJ2-7 and V is TRBV18; D not certain. This CDR3 comprises 13 residues. Trimming took 6 bases from V and 4 from J, leaving 13 bases between them. CDR1 is KGHSH, CDR2 LQKENI, per germline. The CDR3 spells CASSLQDLYEQYF. CDR3 sequence (DNA): TGTGCCAGCTCCCTTCAGGACCTATACGAGCAGTACTTC.

This clonotype was seen a handful of times. The chain recombines TRBV4-2 with TRBJ2-1; D perhaps matches TRBD1 (6 bases). Germline loops: CDR1 LGHNA, CDR2 YNFKEQ. V lost 0 bases, J lost 4 bases, and 10 bases lay in between. The CDR3 has 15 residues. CDR3 loop: CASSQDTGRYNEQFF. The CDR3, as DNA: TGTGCCAGCAGCCAAGATACAGGGCGATACAATGAGCAGTTCTTC.

In its sample, this clonotype was seen a few times. This rearrangement joins TRBV5-1 to TRBJ2-1; unclear D gene. Germline CDR1 reads SGHRS; CDR2 reads YFSETQ. V lost 4 bases to trimming and J lost 0 bases, with 14 bases between them. This CDR3 is 16 amino acids long. The CDR3 nucleotides are TGCGCCAGCAGCCCGCTCCCAACTGGCTCCTACAATGAGCAGTTCTTC. Translated: CASSPLPTGSYNEQFF.

This clonotype was seen repeatedly, ten times or more. The rearrangement uses TRBV7-6 and TRBJ2-3; D ambiguous. V shed 1 base and J shed 6 bases, with 11 bases lying between them. Germline CDR1 and CDR2: SGHVS and FNYEAQ. The CDR3 has 14 amino acids. CDR3 in DNA: TGTGCCAGCAGCTTAGGTTCCGGATCGGATACGCAGTATTTT. Amino acid sequence: CASSLGSGSDTQYF.

This clonotype was seen many times. The chain recombines TRBV29-1 with TRBJ2-3; 13 bases are a match to TRBD2. Germline CDR1 SQVTM, CDR2 ANQGSEA. The CDR3 is made up of 18 amino acids. The V and J ends lost 6 bases and 3 bases, in that order; junction bases with no gene match: 15. The CDR3 here is CSVRGLAGERWFTDTQYF. For the CDR3, the DNA is TGCAGCGTACGCGGACTAGCGGGAGAAAGATGGTTTACAGATACGCAGTATTTT.